This paragraph reports one TCR beta chain. Its antigen has not been determined. The input lacks base qualities; no much larger clone sits a single base away. Using the deep immunoSEQ assay, TCR CDR3 regions were amplified from genomic DNA by multiplex PCR. For each cell subset, the extracted genomic DNA was distributed evenly across all wells of several immunoSEQ 96-well plates, and each plate served as one replicate. For sorted subsets, each replicate PCR was loaded with approximately 0.2 ug genomic DNA, equivalent to some 27,000 T cell genomes. The purified libraries were quantified using a Qubit 3.0 fluorometer, sized with a Bioanalyzer 2100, and then quantified again using the KAPA Library Quantification kit. Each immunoSEQ 96-well plate was sequenced on its own single-read 150-cycle Illumina NextSeq 550 flow cell. The paper's processing steps were these. The immunoSEQ output contained only junctional sequences without quality scores, so filtering could not match that applied to full-length reads. Sequences were annotated with PyIR, a Python wrapper for IgBLAST v1.9, and V/J genes and CDR3 were assigned using IMGT germline references. Reads were filtered out if the reads had weak V/J assignments (E-value above 1e-6), no CDR3, stop codons, out-of-frame junctions, or ambiguous translated residues. V3J clonotypes were defined as sequences sharing an identical inferred V gene, J gene, and CDR3 amino acid sequence. Percentage overlap between repertoires was calculated by dividing the number of shared unique clonotypes by the size of the smaller repertoire. Repertoire richness was assessed with RTK rarefaction, the Chao1 estimator, and Recon v2.1 estimates of unobserved clonotypes. OLGA was used to compute generation probabilities for all TCRbeta clonotypes that the gDNA method yielded from several donors. In TCRdb, the immuneACCESS table is reduced to in-frame sequences with V and J assigned. These tables do not hold every clone; where another copy was compared, an unresolved V gene accounts for under half, and the others remain unexplained. V, J and clone size reflect that table, while D and trimming were determined from the DNA. This sample is represented by roughly 810,000 clones; roughly 96% of them were singletons. About 0.25% of the sample lies in the top ten.

These data come from a study of shared clonotypes between healthy human individuals (dated by TCRdb to 2020 to 2022). In the study overall: The cohort included three men and a couple of women between 18 and 49 years of age. Per donor, three plates each were used for CD4 naive and CD4 memory, two for CD8 naive, and one for CD8 memory. To estimate repertoire size and how much clonotype sharing occurs between individuals, the study deeply sequenced the blood TCR repertoires of five or six healthy adults. To increase sequencing depth and limit assay-specific biases, different laboratories used diverse techniques to prepare libraries and sequence TCR repertoires. Between about 0.9 and 10 billion PBMCs per donor were obtained by leukapheresis. Study-level results and caveats: Pairwise subsampling indicated that sequencing depth was expected to affect the degree of clonotype sharing among donors. Rarefaction of sorted-subset datasets indicated incomplete sequencing despite the large sequencing depth. Because the study included only a small number of donors, the genetic and exposure-history diversity represented was limited. Across four donors, about 4.5% of naive CD4, roughly 3.5% of naive CD8, approximately 2.5% of memory CD4, and 0.3% to 0.45% of memory CD8 clonotypes were shared. Clonotypes shared by all four sorted-subset donors showed higher generation probabilities than non-shared clonotypes. Estimated clonotype richness was generally larger for naive than for memory subsets. Sampling was limited to blood, and TCR repertoires in tissue likely differ from TCR repertoires in blood.

CDR1 and CDR2, looked up from the germline V gene (reference sequence), are MNHEY and SMNVEV. V and J lose 8 bases and 0 bases, and a span of 16 bases separates them. Including cysteine and phenylalanine, the CDR3 has 15 amino acids. Left in the record is the CDR3 DNA by itself, 45 bases read in frame from the first base. For the CD8 naive samples, CD45RO-negative cells were positively selected for CCR7, yielding a CD45RA+CCR7+ population from which TemRA cells were excluded. Donors were healthy HIV-negative adults with no recently reported acute infections or vaccinations. All donors were Caucasian adults living in Nashville, Tennessee, USA. Blood was obtained by leukapheresis, after which PBMCs were separated by Ficoll-Histopaque density gradient centrifugation and cryopreserved in liquid nitrogen vapor phase. Analytical flow cytometry was used to check the purity and quantity of each magnetically sorted T cell population. Each sorted fraction had its genomic DNA isolated and then quantified by UV absorbance on a Nanodrop 2000c.

The receptor chain draws on TRBV27 and TRBJ1-1, with TRBD1 as a weak D call on 6 bases. The source of this sequence is a man aged 30 to 39 in good health. The sequencing input was naive CD8+ T cells sorted from blood. This specimen's cell subset or site label, per the study, means: CD45RA+CCR7+. Here the CDR3 is given as CASRLMRGMNTEAFF. The nucleotide sequence is TGTGCCAGCCGATTAATGAGGGGGATGAACACTGAAGCTTTCTTT.